This T cell receptor (beta chain) originates from a study of patients and donors after allogeneic stem cell transplantation. The CDR3 consists of 14 residues. Germline assignment: CDR1 ENHRY and CDR2 SYGVKD. The V and J ends lost 5 bases and 0 bases respectively, with 10 bases between them. TCRdb ran MiXCR on the RT-PCR reads and lists one entry per CDR3 protein. This sample has roughly 940,000 distinct CDR3 sequences, with approximately 18% found just once. The chain recombines TRBV10-3 with TRBJ1-1; possible D gene TRBD1, 5 bases. This TCR was recovered from a human donor who was either an allogeneic HSCT recipient or a stem cell or donor lymphocyte infusion donor (not recorded which). It is not recorded whose cells these are; they may come from a transplant donor. The sequenced material came from blood, either unsorted or a sorted T cell fraction (not recorded which). Here the CDR3 reads CAISQGSMNTEAFF. The DNA of the CDR3 is TGTGCCATCAGTCAGGGCTCCATGAACACTGAAGCTTTCTTT.